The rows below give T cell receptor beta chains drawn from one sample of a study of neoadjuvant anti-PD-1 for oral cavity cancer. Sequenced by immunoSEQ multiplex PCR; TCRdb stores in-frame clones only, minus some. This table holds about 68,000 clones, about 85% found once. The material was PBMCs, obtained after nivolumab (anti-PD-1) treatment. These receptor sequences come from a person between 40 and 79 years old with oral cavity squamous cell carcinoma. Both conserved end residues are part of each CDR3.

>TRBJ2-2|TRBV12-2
CASRLDRFGFYTGELFF
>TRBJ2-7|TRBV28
CASMRGGGSNEQYF
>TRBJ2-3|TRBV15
CATSRDGVYYADTQYF
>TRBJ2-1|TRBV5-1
CASSLVGTVYNEQFF
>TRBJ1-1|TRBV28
CASSLRTEAFF
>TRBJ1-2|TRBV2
CASSEKRGTAYGYTF
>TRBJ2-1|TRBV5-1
CASSSGLAGGEQFF
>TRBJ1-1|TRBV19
CASSPGQLNTEAFF
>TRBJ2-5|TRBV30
CASSNGGGNQETQYF
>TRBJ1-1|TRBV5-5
CASSLLQGNTEAFF
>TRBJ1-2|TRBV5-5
CASTTMTLVPYGYTF
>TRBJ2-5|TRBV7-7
CASSLQGLETQYF
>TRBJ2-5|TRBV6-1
CAVSLGRGGETQYF
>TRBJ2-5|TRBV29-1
CSAVTSGRREETQYF
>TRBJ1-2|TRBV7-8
CASSPKAGGNGGYTF
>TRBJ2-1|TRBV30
CAGYRGGEQFF
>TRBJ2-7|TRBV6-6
CASTGGQYEQYF
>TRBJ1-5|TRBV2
CASSVEVTPNQPQHF
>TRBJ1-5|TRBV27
CASSAFREILYSNQPQHF
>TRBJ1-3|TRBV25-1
CASTPGGSGNTIYF
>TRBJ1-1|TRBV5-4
CASGDRGQVEAFF
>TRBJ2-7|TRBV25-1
CASQWGYEQYF
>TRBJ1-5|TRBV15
CATSRTSRGGNQPQHF
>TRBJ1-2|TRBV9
CASSVDSNYGYTF
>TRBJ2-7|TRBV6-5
CASSYSTGISSYEQYF
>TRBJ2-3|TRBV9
CASSAWTSGQGADTQYF
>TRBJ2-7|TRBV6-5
CASSYVGWGNRLEQYF
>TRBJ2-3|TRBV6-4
CASSERETDTQYF
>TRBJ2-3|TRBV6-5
CASSSPGQGTDTQYF
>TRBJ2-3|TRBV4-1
CASSQPPALDFLADTQYF
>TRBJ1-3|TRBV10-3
CAIQGQGSGNTIYF
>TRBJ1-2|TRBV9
CASSMMPSTETGYGYTF
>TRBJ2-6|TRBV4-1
CASSGGRAQISGANVLTF
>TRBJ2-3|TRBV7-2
CASSFGGPAPTQYF
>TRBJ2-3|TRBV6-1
CASRVSGTDTQYF
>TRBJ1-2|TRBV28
CASSWVKNGYTF
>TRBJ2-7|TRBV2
CASELGGNSYEQYF
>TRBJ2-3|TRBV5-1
CASSLDNPSTDTQYF
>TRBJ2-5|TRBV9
CASSPQGGIGTQYF
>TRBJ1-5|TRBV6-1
CATSGGVRNQPQHF
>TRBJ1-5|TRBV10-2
CASSESSQGPSKPQHF
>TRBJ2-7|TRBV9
CASSVEGRTEQYF
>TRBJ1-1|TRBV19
CASSMWGAEEAFF